One and the same sample provided the 30 T cell receptor beta chains below, sequenced in a study of OX40 agonist ivuxolimab in advanced cancers. Method: immunoSEQ multiplex PCR; TCRdb's copy keeps in-frame clones and lacks some. The profile covers more than 65,000 clones, with 75% to 90% appearing a single time and about 0.83% taken by the ten largest. Sequencing was performed on CD4+ or CD8+ T cells sorted from blood, taken in a trial of the OX40 agonist ivuxolimab. All receptors come from an adult with an advanced solid tumor such as melanoma, head and neck, liver or kidney cancer.

The chain is built from TRBV23-1 and TRBJ1-2; D gene ambiguous. TRBV23-1 is reported as an ORF; its role is uncertain. The CDR3 has 14 amino acids. V dropped 3 bases and J dropped 1 base, with 9 bases sitting between them. The DNA of the CDR3 is TGCGCCAGCAGTCACTCCTCGGGTAACTATGGCTACACCTTC. Residues: CASSHSSGNYGYTF.

V is TRBV7-2 and J is TRBJ2-1; 14 bases line up with TRBD2. V lost 3 bases, J lost 6 bases, and 1 base stayed unmatched. The length of the CDR3 is 15 residues. CDR1 and CDR2 from the germline V gene are SGHTA and FQGNSA. CDR3 DNA: TGTGCCAGCAGCTTCGGACTAGCGGGAGGCAATGAGCAGTTCTTC. It codes for CASSFGLAGGNEQFF.

The V and J genes are TRBV2 and TRBJ1-5; a weak D match, TRBD1 (5 bases). CDR1 is SNHLY and CDR2 is FYNNEI in the germline V gene. This CDR3 spans 12 amino acids. The V and J ends lost 2 bases and 8 bases respectively, with 7 bases between them. The CDR3 bases are TGTGCCAGCAGTGAAAGGGGTGAGCCCCAGCATTTT. Residues: CASSERGEPQHF.

The CDR3 coding sequence is TGTGCCAGCAAGAAACATGGGTCCGATGAAGCTTTCTTT. This sequence encodes CASKKHGSDEAFF. The chain couples TRBV28 to TRBJ1-1, with no clear D. The germline CDR1 and CDR2 sequences are MDHEN and SYDVKM. CDR3 length: 13 residues. V was trimmed by 7 bases and J by 7 bases, leaving 16 bases between them.

The rearrangement links TRBV28 to TRBJ1-1; possible D gene TRBD1, 5 bases. This CDR3 is 13 amino acids long. CDR1 is MDHEN, CDR2 SYDVKM, per germline. The V and J ends lost 7 bases and 0 bases respectively, with 9 bases between them. CDR3 in amino acids: CASIGHMNTEAFF. CDR3 DNA: TGTGCCAGCATCGGACACATGAACACTGAAGCTTTCTTT. Filled out from reference TRBV28 and TRBJ1-1, the complete variable domain reads DVKVTQSSRYLVKRTGEKVFLECVQDMDHENMFWYRQDPGLGLRLIYFSYDVKMKEKGDIPEGYSVSREKKERFSLILESASTNQTSMYLCASIGHMNTEAFFGQGTRLTVV.

The chain joins TRBV4-1 to TRBJ2-6; tentative D call: TRBD1 (6 bases). The CDR3 is made up of 18 amino acids. V was pared by 0 bases and J by 2 bases, with 14 bases between. The V gene's germline CDR1 is MGHRA and CDR2 YSYEKL. The CDR3, as DNA: TGCGCCAGCAGCCAAGATGGGCCCTGGGGGCCTGGGGCCAACGTCCTGACTTTC. Translation: CASSQDGPWGPGANVLTF.

A few counts support this clone. The chain carries TRBV5-1 and TRBJ2-1; 10 bases map to TRBD2. The CDR3 runs 15 residues. From germline, CDR1 is SGHRS and CDR2 YFSETQ. The V and J ends lost 3 bases and 6 bases, in that order; junction bases with no gene match: 6. CDR3 nucleotide sequence: TGCGCCAGCAGCTGGGGCCTAGCGGGAGCCAATGAGCAGTTCTTC. This sequence encodes CASSWGLAGANEQFF.

The gene calls are TRBV2 and TRBJ1-2; no definite D call. Germline CDR1 and CDR2: SNHLY and FYNNEI. The CDR3 contains 14 residues. The V gene lost 5 bases and the J gene lost 5 bases, with 15 bases spanning the gap. CDR3 bases: TGTGCCAGCAGTCCTCTCCTGACTATGTATGGCTACACCTTC. The encoded protein is CASSPLLTMYGYTF. The variable domain in full, with the rest retrieved from reference TRBV2 and TRBJ1-2, is EPEVTQTPSHQVTQMGQEVILRCVPISNHLYFYWYRQILGQKVEFLVSFYNNEISEKSEIFDDQFSVERPDGSNFTLKIRSTKLEDSAMYFCASSPLLTMYGYTFGSGTRLTVV.

The rearrangement uses TRBV20-1 and TRBJ2-7; TRBD1 is a possible D gene (5 bases). Trimming took 3 bases from V and 7 from J, leaving 10 bases between them. Germline CDR1 and CDR2: DFQATT and SNEGSKA (reference sequence). The CDR3 runs to 11 residues. The CDR3 bases are TGCAGTGCTAGTTCCCGACAGGAGCAGTACTTC. Translating it yields CSASSRQEQYF.

This clone has a handful of counts. The chain recombines TRBV5-6 with TRBJ1-3, with unresolved D. Deletions cut 4 bases from V and 1 base from J, with 6 bases between. CDR3 length: 13 residues. Germline V gene data show CDR1 as SGHDT and CDR2 as YYEEEE. The CDR3, as DNA: TGTGCCAGCAGCCAGTTATCTGGAAACACCATATATTTT. This codes for CASSQLSGNTIYF.

The gene calls are TRBV5-1 and TRBJ2-7; the D is unclear. CDR1 is SGHRS, CDR2 YFSETQ, per germline. The V gene lost 1 base and the J gene lost 2 bases, with 7 bases spanning the gap. The CDR3 loop spans 13 amino acids. The CDR3 sequence is CASSLKATYEQYF. CDR3 nucleotides: TGCGCCAGCAGCTTGAAGGCCACCTACGAGCAGTACTTC. Looking up the rest from reference TRBV5-1 and TRBJ2-7 gives the full variable domain: KAGVTQTPRYLIKTRGQQVTLSCSPISGHRSVSWYQQTPGQGLQFLFEYFSETQRNKGNFPGRFSGRQFSNSRSEMNVSTLELGDSALYLCASSLKATYEQYFGPGTRLTVT.

The chain is built from TRBV11-2 and TRBJ1-2; D might be TRBD1 (6 bases). Germline V lookup: CDR1 SGHAT, CDR2 FQNNGV. The CDR3 covers 15 residues. Trimming left V 5 bases short and J 4 bases short, with 17 bases between. CDR3 nucleotides: TGTGCCAGCAGCCCCCAACAGGGCGCAAGCTATGGCTACACCTTC. As protein: CASSPQQGASYGYTF.

The CDR3 DNA reads as TGTGCCAGTAGTATTGGGGGGACTAGCGGGAGGAATGAGCAGTTCTTC. Amino acid sequence: CASSIGGTSGRNEQFF. V gene TRBV19 combines with J gene TRBJ2-1; 15 bases fit TRBD2. V shed 3 bases and J 7 bases; nucleotides not matched to a gene: 4. CDR1 and CDR2 from the germline V gene are LNHDA and SQIVND (reference sequence). CDR3 length: 16 residues.

The rearrangement uses TRBV19 and TRBJ1-1; 10 bases fit TRBD1. CDR3 length equals 14 residues. CDR1 and CDR2 (germline): LNHDA, SQIVND (reference sequence). Trimming removed 5 bases from V and 5 bases from J; junction bases left unmatched: 5. Written as DNA, the CDR3 is TGTGCCAGTAGTTCGGGACAGGGGACGACTGAAGCTTTCTTT. As protein: CASSSGQGTTEAFF.

The J gene is TRBJ2-1, the V gene TRBV7-8, with TRBD2 as a possible D gene (6 bases). The CDR3 is made up of 16 amino acids. The germline gives CDR1 SGHVS, CDR2 FQNEAQ. Trimming removed 5 bases from V and 4 bases from J, with 18 bases in between. For the CDR3, the DNA is TGTGCCAGCAGCCCCAGTGAGGCCCGGGGGTACAATGAGCAGTTCTTC. Translated, it gives CASSPSEARGYNEQFF.

The chain is built from TRBV28 and TRBJ2-7, with D hard to call. CDR1 MDHEN and CDR2 SYDVKM come from the germline V gene. The V end lost 7 bases, the J end lost 4 bases, and 17 bases lay between the germline ends. This CDR3 is 14 amino acids long. The CDR3 DNA follows: TGTGCCAGCACCTCCCCCCAGTACCCATACGAGCAGTACTTC. Amino acids: CASTSPQYPYEQYF.

The rearrangement uses TRBV15 and TRBJ1-2; 9 bases align to TRBD1. Per the germline V gene, CDR1 is LNHNV and CDR2 is YYDKDF (reference sequence). Trimming cost V 0 bases and J 4 bases; bases outside gene matches: 6. The CDR3 extends over 16 amino acids. CDR3 DNA: TGTGCCACCAGCAGAGACCTTCCGGGACAGGGCTATGGCTACACCTTC. Protein sequence: CATSRDLPGQGYGYTF.

The V gene is TRBV6-5, the J gene TRBJ2-7; 8 nucleotides align to TRBD2. J lost 6 bases, V lost 0 bases, and 7 bases had no gene match. CDR1 and CDR2 (germline): MNHEY, SVGAGI. The CDR3 is 15 residues long. The CDR3 region is CASSYSSGRRAEQYF. DNA of the CDR3: TGTGCCAGCAGTTACTCCAGCGGGAGACGGGCCGAGCAGTACTTC.

J is TRBJ1-1 and V is TRBV2; D is undetermined. The CDR3 loop spans 14 amino acids. Deletions cut 5 bases from V and 0 bases from J, with 10 bases between. Germline lookup yields CDR1 SNHLY and CDR2 FYNNEI. For the CDR3, the DNA is TGTGCCAGCAGTTCTTTTTTGGTGAACACTGAAGCTTTCTTT. Its translation: CASSSFLVNTEAFF.

In this sample, this clone turned up once. V gene TRBV2 combines with J gene TRBJ2-2; TRBD2 agrees at 11 bases. Germline V gene data show CDR1 as SNHLY and CDR2 as FYNNEI. The CDR3 has 15 residues. The V segment lost 10 bases and the J segment 5 bases; nucleotides outside the gene matches: 9. CDR3 nucleotides: TGTGCCACCCGAGGGGTAGCGGGGGGGACCGGGGAGCTGTTTTTT. It translates to CATRGVAGGTGELFF.

The CDR3 reads CAWSEWGMDQPQHF. CDR3 nucleotides: TGTGCCTGGAGTGAATGGGGGATGGATCAGCCCCAGCATTTT. This chain uses TRBV30 with TRBJ1-5; possibly TRBD1 for D (5 bases). Germline V lookup: CDR1 GTSNPN, CDR2 SVGIG (reference sequence). The CDR3 contains 14 residues. Between the trimmed V and J ends, which lost 1 base and 5 bases, there was a span of 12 bases.

This chain links TRBV5-6 with TRBJ1-1; D gene unclear. V was trimmed by 4 bases and J by 10 bases, leaving 14 bases between them. The CDR3 covers 12 residues. Germline CDR1 reads SGHDT; CDR2 reads YYEEEE. CDR3 amino acids: CASSRSPGGAFF. The CDR3 DNA reads TGTGCCAGCAGCCGCTCGCCGGGTGGAGCTTTCTTT.

The chain carries TRBV4-1 and TRBJ1-4, with 7 bases that match TRBD1. Germline V gene lookup returns CDR1 MGHRA and CDR2 YSYEKL. This CDR3 region has 19 residues. The V and J ends lost 0 bases and 1 base, in that order; junction bases with no gene match: 11. This CDR3 is CASSQDSTGVGKTNEKLFF. CDR3 nucleotide sequence: TGCGCCAGCAGCCAAGATTCAACAGGGGTTGGGAAAACTAATGAAAAACTGTTTTTT.

The V gene is TRBV19, the J gene TRBJ1-1, with 7 bases lining up with TRBD1. J gave up 2 bases and V 4 bases, and 4 bases lay outside the gene matches. The germline CDR1 and CDR2 sequences are LNHDA and SQIVND (reference sequence). The CDR3 consists of 14 residues. The CDR3 sequence is CASSTQGGNTEAFF. The CDR3 DNA follows: TGTGCCAGTAGTACCCAGGGGGGAAACACTGAAGCTTTCTTT.

The CDR3 spells CASSQPGLSPEQYF. In DNA, the CDR3 is TGTGCCAGCAGCCAGCCCGGACTATCTCCCGAGCAGTACTTC. The chain links TRBV4-2 to TRBJ2-7, with TRBD2 as a possible D gene (6 bases). Between the trimmed V and J ends, which lost 3 bases and 6 bases, there was a span of 15 bases. Per germline, CDR1 LGHNA and CDR2 YNFKEQ. This CDR3 is built from 14 residues.

This chain links TRBV18 with TRBJ2-1; 7 nucleotides match TRBD2. J lost 6 bases, V lost 3 bases, and 2 bases had no gene match. Germline V gene lookup returns CDR1 KGHSH and CDR2 LQKENI. The CDR3 loop spans 13 amino acids. This CDR3 reads CASSPGGSNEQFF. DNA of the CDR3: TGTGCCAGCTCACCGGGGGGGAGCAATGAGCAGTTCTTC.

The gene calls are TRBV5-1 and TRBJ2-2; 9 nucleotides match TRBD1. J gave up 4 bases and V 4 bases, and 8 bases lay outside the gene matches. Germline CDR1 reads SGHRS; CDR2 reads YFSETQ. The length of the CDR3 is 16 residues. The CDR3 is CASSNTGGLPTGELFF. In nucleotides, the CDR3 is TGCGCCAGCAGCAACACAGGGGGCCTACCCACCGGGGAGCTGTTTTTT.

J is TRBJ1-2 and V is TRBV9, with D possibly matching TRBD1 (5 bases). The CDR3 spans 13 residues. Germline V gives CDR1 SGDLS, CDR2 YYNGEE. Trimming took off 2 bases at V and 1 base at J, with 6 bases between the two ends. Here the CDR3 reads CASSVDSNYGYTF. CDR3 DNA: TGTGCCAGCAGCGTCGACAGTAACTATGGCTACACCTTC.

The rearrangement joins TRBV28 to TRBJ1-3; D is ambiguous. The germline V gene has CDR1 MDHEN and CDR2 SYDVKM. Trimming took 5 bases from V and 0 from J, leaving 14 bases between them. The CDR3 runs to 16 residues. Here the CDR3 DNA reads TGTGCCAGCAGTGACCGACGGCAGAGCTCTGGAAACACCATATATTTT. This sequence encodes CASSDRRQSSGNTIYF.

The V and J genes are TRBV7-2 and TRBJ2-7, with 15 bases lining up with TRBD2. This CDR3 spans 16 amino acids. CDR1 is SGHTA, CDR2 FQGNSA, per germline. With V trimmed by 4 bases and J by 3 bases, 4 bases remained unmatched. The chain's CDR3 is CASSSGLAGGRYEQYF. DNA for the CDR3: TGTGCCAGCAGCTCGGGACTAGCGGGAGGACGCTACGAGCAGTACTTC.